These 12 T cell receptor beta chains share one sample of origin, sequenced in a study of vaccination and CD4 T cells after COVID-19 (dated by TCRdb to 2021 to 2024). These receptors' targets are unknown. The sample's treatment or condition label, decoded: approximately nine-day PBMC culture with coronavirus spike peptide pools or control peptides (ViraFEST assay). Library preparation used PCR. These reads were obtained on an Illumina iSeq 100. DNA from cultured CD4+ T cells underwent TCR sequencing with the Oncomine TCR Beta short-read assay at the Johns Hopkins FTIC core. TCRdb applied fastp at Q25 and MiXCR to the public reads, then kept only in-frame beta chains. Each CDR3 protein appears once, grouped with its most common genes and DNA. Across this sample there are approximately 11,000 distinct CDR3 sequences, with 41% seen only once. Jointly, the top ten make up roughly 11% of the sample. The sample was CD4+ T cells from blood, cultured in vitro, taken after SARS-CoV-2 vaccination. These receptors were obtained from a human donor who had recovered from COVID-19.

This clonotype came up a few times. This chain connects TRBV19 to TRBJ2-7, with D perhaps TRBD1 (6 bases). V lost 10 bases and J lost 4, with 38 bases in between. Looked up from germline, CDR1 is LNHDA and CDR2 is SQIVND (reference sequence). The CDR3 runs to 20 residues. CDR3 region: CATNKSSHISSRTADYEQYF. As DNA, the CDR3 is TGTGCCACGAATAAGTCGAGTCATATTAGTTCGAGGACAGCCGATTACGAGCAGTACTTC.

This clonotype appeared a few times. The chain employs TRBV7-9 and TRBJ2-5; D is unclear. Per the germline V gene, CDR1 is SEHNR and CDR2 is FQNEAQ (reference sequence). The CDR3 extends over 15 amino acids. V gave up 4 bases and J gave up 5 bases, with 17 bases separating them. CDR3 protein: CASSSRTEAVETQYF. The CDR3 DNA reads TGTGCCAGCAGCTCTCGGACCGAGGCCGTCGAGACCCAGTACTTC.

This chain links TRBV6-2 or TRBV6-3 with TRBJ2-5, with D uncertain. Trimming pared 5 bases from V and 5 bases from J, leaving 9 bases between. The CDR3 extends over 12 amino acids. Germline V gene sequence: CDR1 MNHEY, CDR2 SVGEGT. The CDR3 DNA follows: TGTGCCAGCAGTCATTCATGGGAGACCCAGTACTTC. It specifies CASSHSWETQYF.

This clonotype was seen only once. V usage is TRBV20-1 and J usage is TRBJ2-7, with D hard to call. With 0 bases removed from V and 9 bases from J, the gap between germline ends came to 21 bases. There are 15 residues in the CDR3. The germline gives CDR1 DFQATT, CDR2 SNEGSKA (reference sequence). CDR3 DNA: TGCAGTGCTAGAGAAGGACGCAAGTTCGAGTTGGGGCAGTACTTC. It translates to CSAREGRKFELGQYF.

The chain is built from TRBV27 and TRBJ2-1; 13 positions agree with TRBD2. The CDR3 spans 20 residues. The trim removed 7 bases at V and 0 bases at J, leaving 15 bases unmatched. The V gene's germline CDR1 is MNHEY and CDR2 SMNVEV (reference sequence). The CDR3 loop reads CASTFNLGLAGRSSYNEQFF. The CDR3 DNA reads TGTGCCAGCACCTTCAACTTGGGACTAGCGGGAAGGAGCTCCTACAATGAGCAGTTCTTC.

Here the CDR3 DNA reads TGCAGTGCTAGAGATGTCCTAGAGGGCGAGCAGTACTTC. It translates to CSARDVLEGEQYF. The chain employs TRBV20-1 and TRBJ2-7, with D possibly TRBD2 on 5 matching bases. This CDR3 spans 13 amino acids. Trimming cost V 0 bases and J 6 bases, with 12 bases left between them. Germline V gene sequence: CDR1 DFQATT, CDR2 SNEGSKA (reference sequence).

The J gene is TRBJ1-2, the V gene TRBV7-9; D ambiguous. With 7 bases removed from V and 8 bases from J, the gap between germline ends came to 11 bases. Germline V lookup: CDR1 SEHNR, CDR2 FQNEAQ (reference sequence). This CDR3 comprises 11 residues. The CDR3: CASNEGYGYTF. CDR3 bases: TGTGCCAGCAATGAGGGATACGGCTACACCTTC.

CDR3 region: CASSTTRDQPQHF. The CDR3 nucleotides read TGTGCCAGCAGCACTACAAGAGATCAGCCCCAGCATTTT. This sequence joins TRBV7-2 and TRBJ1-5; D remains ambiguous. Germline lookup yields CDR1 SGHTA and CDR2 FQGNSA. CDR3 length equals 13 residues. With 5 bases removed from V and 5 bases from J, the gap between germline ends came to 10 bases.

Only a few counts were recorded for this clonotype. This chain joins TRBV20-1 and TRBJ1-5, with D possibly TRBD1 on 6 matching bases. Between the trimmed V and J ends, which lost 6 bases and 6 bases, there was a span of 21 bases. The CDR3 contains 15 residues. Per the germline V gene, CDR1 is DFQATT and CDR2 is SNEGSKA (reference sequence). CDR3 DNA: TGCAGTGCCTCTAACCCGGGGGGGGGCAGTCAGCCCCAGCATTTT. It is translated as CSASNPGGGSQPQHF.

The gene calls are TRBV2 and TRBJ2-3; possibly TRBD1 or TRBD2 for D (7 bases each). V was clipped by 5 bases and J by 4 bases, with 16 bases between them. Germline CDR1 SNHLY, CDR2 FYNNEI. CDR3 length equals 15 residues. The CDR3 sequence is CASSNRQGGADTQYF. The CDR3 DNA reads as TGTGCCAGCAGTAACCGACAGGGAGGGGCAGATACGCAGTATTTT.

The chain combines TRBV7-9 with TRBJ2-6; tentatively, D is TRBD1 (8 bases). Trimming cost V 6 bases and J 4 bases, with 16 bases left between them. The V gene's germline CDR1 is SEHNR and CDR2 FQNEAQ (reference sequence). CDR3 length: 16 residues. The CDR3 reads CASRGGQGAGANVLTF. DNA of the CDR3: TGTGCCAGCAGGGGGGGGCAGGGGGCGGGGGCCAACGTCCTGACTTTC. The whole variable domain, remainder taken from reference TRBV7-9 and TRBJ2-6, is DTGVSQNPRHKITKRGQNVTFRCDPISEHNRLYWYRQTLGQGPEFLTYFQNEAQLEKSRLLSDRFSAERPKGSFSTLEIQRTEQGDSAMYLCASRGGQGAGANVLTFGAGSRLTVL.

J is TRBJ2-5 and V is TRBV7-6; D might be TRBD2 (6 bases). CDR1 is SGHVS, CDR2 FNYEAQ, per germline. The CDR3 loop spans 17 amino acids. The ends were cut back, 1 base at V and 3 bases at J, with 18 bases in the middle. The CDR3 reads CASSLVGASGPKETQYF. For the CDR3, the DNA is TGTGCCAGCAGCTTAGTTGGGGCCAGCGGGCCTAAAGAGACCCAGTACTTC.